A selection of T cell receptor beta chains follows, all from one sample in a study of quantifying T cell responses using KT2 cells. TCRdb re-called the UMI-ligation and nested PCR reads through MiXCR, storing one row per CDR3 protein. Of some 34,000 distinct CDR3 sequences detected, 10% to 13% appear once; the ten largest clones hold about 9.6%. The sequenced sample was PBMCs spiked with cells of the T cell clone KT2. These receptors came from a human donor. The CDR3 runs from the conserved cysteine through the conserved F or W. Fields, in order: J gene, D gene, clone size, V gene, CDR3 protein, CDR3 DNA. The D gene is left open where the match is weak. Expanded clones are given a class, and other clones once, few, many or no size at all.

>TRBJ1-1|.|medium-sized|TRBV20-1
CSAKGDWDTEAFF
TGCAGTGCTAAGGGGGATTGGGACACTGAAGCTTTCTTT
>TRBJ2-3|TRBD2|.|TRBV5-4
CASRQAGGRPDTQYF
TGTGCCAGCAGACAGGCGGGGGGCCGACCAGATACGCAGTATTTT
>TRBJ2-3|.|medium-sized|TRBV11-2
CASSPPGPYTDTQYF
TGTGCCAGCAGCCCACCGGGCCCCTACACAGATACGCAGTATTTT
>TRBJ2-7|.|.|TRBV12-3/TRBV12-4
CASSLVGSYEQYF
TGTGCCAGCAGTTTAGTGGGGTCCTACGAGCAGTACTTC
>TRBJ2-5|.|many|TRBV5-1
CASSFQVGETQYF
TGCGCCAGCAGCTTCCAAGTCGGAGAGACCCAGTACTTC
>TRBJ2-7|TRBD1|.|TRBV4-2
CASSQDSTGVSYEQYF
TGTGCCAGCAGCCAAGATTCGACAGGGGTCTCCTACGAGCAGTACTTC
>TRBJ1-2|.|.|TRBV11-2
CASSLAGGFGGHKSAHGYTF
TGTGCCAGCAGCTTAGCGGGAGGTTTCGGGGGCCATAAGTCTGCTCATGGCTACACCTTC
>TRBJ2-1|TRBD1|many|TRBV19
CASSTGTVPYNEQFF
TGTGCCAGTAGTACGGGGACAGTACCCTACAATGAGCAGTTCTTC
>TRBJ1-6|.|few|TRBV6-2/TRBV6-3
CASTPGGGVALHF
TGTGCCAGCACCCCCGGGGGGGGGGTTGCCCTCCACTTT
>TRBJ2-4|TRBD2|many|TRBV12-3/TRBV12-4
CASSTAGPAKNIQYF
TGTGCCAGCAGTACAGCGGGGCCAGCCAAAAACATTCAGTACTTC
>TRBJ2-7|TRBD2|many|TRBV29-1
CSVCLADGYEQYF
TGCAGCGTTTGTCTAGCGGACGGCTACGAGCAGTACTTC
>TRBJ2-3|TRBD2|many|TRBV24-1
CATSVEAGVPDTQYF
TGTGCCACCAGTGTCGAGGCGGGAGTTCCCGATACGCAGTATTTT
>TRBJ1-1|TRBD1|few|TRBV12-3/TRBV12-4
CASNTGDRTEAFF
TGTGCCAGCAATACAGGGGATCGCACTGAAGCTTTCTTT
>TRBJ1-1|.|.|TRBV6-2/TRBV6-3
CASKVNLQACTEAFF
TGTGCCAGCAAAGTAAACCTACAGGCATGCACTGAAGCTTTCTTT
>TRBJ1-6|.|.|TRBV6-1
CASSEVEGLRAPLHF
TGTGCCAGCAGTGAAGTAGAGGGGCTTAGGGCACCCCTCCACTTT
>TRBJ2-7|.|.|TRBV4-3
CASSQGAGSYEQYF
TGCGCCAGCAGCCAAGGCGCGGGGAGCTACGAGCAGTACTTC
>TRBJ1-6|.|few|TRBV5-6
CASRVGESSYNSPLHF
TGTGCCAGCAGAGTGGGGGAAAGCTCCTATAATTCACCCCTCCACTTT
>TRBJ2-5|.|few|TRBV11-2
CASSPQGVRETQYF
TGTGCCAGCAGCCCCCAGGGAGTCAGGGAGACCCAGTACTTC
>TRBJ1-2|.|.|TRBV2
CASTRQLSYGYTF
TGTGCCAGCACCAGACAGCTGTCCTATGGCTACACCTTC
>TRBJ2-5|TRBD2|.|TRBV14
CASSPSPVLAAGLAGQETQYF
TGTGCCAGCAGCCCATCACCCGTCCTCGCCGCGGGACTAGCGGGGCAAGAGACCCAGTACTTC
>TRBJ2-5|.|many|TRBV12-3/TRBV12-4
CASRYRVESQETQYF
TGTGCCAGCAGGTACAGGGTTGAGTCTCAAGAGACCCAGTACTTC
>TRBJ1-1|TRBD1|few|TRBV6-1
CASSAGTGVAEAFF
TGTGCCAGCAGTGCTGGGACAGGGGTCGCTGAAGCTTTCTTT
>TRBJ2-7|.|.|TRBV14
CASSQKLGWEQYF
TGTGCCAGCAGCCAAAAACTAGGCTGGGAGCAGTACTTC
>TRBJ1-3|.|.|TRBV6-1
CASSGQDKSSGNTIYF
TGTGCCAGCAGTGGACAGGACAAGAGCTCTGGAAACACCATATATTTT
>TRBJ2-2|.|.|TRBV7-6
CASSPPGVINTGELFF
TGTGCCAGCAGCCCCCCGGGGGTTATTAACACCGGGGAGCTGTTTTTT
>TRBJ2-2|.|many|TRBV12-3/TRBV12-4
CASSPHHRAGELFF
TGTGCCAGCAGTCCCCACCACAGGGCCGGGGAGCTGTTTTTT
>TRBJ1-4|TRBD1|many|TRBV2
CASSENRGREKLFF
TGTGCCAGCAGTGAAAACAGGGGGCGTGAAAAACTGTTTTTT
>TRBJ1-2|TRBD1|few|TRBV7-9
CASSPGTVGGYTF
TGTGCCAGCAGCCCAGGGACAGTCGGGGGCTACACCTTC
>TRBJ1-1|.|many|TRBV6-5
CASSANGGANTEAFF
TGTGCCAGCAGTGCGAACGGGGGGGCGAACACTGAAGCTTTCTTT
>TRBJ2-7|TRBD2|.|TRBV7-2
CASSPRGAGGPAYEQYF
TGTGCCAGCAGCCCCCGAGGAGCGGGAGGTCCCGCCTACGAGCAGTACTTC
>TRBJ2-5|TRBD1|many|TRBV29-1
CSVEGEARTGRETQYF
TGCAGCGTTGAAGGGGAGGCTCGGACAGGGAGAGAGACCCAGTACTTC
>TRBJ2-1|.|many|TRBV5-1
CASSSGETEGWSEQFF
TGCGCCAGCAGCTCAGGAGAGACAGAGGGGTGGAGTGAGCAGTTCTTC
>TRBJ2-5|.|many|TRBV6-5
CASSYRTYSSGETQYF
TGTGCCAGCAGTTACCGGACTTACAGCTCTGGGGAGACCCAGTACTTC
>TRBJ1-2|.|many|TRBV12-3/TRBV12-4
CASRPGPLYGYTF
TGTGCCAGCAGGCCGGGGCCCCTCTATGGCTACACCTTC
>TRBJ1-1|.|.|TRBV5-1
CASSLGIGTEAFF
TGCGCCAGCAGCTTGGGGATAGGCACTGAAGCTTTCTTT
>TRBJ2-5|.|.|TRBV6-1
CASSEWHTGRETQYF
TGTGCCAGCAGTGAATGGCACACAGGAAGAGAGACCCAGTACTTC